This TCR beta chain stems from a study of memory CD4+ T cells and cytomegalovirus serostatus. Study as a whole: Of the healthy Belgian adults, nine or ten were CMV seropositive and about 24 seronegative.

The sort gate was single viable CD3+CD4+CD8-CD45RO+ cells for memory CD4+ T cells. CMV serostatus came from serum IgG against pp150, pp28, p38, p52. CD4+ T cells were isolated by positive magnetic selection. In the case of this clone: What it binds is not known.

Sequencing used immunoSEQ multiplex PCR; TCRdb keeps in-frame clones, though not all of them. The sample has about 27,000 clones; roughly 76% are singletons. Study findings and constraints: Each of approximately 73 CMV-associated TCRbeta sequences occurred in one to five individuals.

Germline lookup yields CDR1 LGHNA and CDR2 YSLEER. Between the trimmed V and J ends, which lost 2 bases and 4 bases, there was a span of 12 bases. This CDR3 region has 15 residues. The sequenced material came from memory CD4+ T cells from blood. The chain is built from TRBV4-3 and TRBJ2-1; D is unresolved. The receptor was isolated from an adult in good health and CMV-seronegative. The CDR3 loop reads CASSQFTDQYNEQFF. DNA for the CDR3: TGCGCCAGCAGCCAATTCACCGACCAGTACAATGAGCAGTTCTTC.